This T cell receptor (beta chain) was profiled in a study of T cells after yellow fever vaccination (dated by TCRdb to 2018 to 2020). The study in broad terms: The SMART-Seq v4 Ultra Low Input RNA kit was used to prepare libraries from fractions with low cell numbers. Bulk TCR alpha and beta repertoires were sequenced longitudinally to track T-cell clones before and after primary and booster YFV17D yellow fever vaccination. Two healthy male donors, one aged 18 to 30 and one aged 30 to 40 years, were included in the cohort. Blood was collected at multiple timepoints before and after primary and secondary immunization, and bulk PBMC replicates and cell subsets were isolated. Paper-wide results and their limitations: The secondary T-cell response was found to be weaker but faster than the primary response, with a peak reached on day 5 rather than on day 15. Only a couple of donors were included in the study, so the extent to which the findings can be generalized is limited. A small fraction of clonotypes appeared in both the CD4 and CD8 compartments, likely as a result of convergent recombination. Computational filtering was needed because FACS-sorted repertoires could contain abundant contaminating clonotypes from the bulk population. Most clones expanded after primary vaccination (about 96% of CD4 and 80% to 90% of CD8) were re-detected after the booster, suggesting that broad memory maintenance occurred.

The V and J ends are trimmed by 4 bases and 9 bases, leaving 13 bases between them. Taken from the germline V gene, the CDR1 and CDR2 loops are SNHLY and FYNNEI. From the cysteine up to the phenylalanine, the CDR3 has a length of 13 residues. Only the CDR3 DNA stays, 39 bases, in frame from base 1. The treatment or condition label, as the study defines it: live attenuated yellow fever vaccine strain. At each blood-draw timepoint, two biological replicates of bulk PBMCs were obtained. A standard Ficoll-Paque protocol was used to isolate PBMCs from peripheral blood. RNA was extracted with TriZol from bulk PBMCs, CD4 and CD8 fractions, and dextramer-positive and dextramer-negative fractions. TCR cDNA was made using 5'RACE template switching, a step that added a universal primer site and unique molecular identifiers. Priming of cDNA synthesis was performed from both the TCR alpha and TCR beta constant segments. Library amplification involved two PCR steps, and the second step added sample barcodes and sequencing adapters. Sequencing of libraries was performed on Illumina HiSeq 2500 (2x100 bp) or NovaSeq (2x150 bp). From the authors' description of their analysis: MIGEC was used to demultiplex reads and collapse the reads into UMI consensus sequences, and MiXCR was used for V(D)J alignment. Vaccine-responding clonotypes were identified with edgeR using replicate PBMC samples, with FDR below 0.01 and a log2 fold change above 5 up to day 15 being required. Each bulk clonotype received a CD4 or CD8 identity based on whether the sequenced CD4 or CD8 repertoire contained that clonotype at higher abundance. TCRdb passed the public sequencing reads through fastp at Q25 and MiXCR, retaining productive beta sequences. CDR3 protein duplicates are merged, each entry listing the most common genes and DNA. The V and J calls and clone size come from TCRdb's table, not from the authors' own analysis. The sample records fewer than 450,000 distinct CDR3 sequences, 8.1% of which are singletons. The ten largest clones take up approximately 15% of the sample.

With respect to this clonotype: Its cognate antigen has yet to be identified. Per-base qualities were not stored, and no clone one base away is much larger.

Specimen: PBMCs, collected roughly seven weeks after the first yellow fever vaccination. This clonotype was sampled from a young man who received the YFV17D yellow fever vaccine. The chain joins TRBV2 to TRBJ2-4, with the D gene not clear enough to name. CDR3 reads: CASSADPLGIQYF. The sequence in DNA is TGTGCCAGCAGTGCGGACCCTCTAGGCATTCAGTACTTC.